This T cell receptor (beta chain) is from a study of T cells in localized non-small cell lung cancer (dated by TCRdb to the early 2020s). Background on the whole study: The study analyzed T cell repertoires of hundreds of early-stage NSCLC patients, comparing tumors and uninvolved tumor-adjacent lungs. The cohort consisted of approximately 240 treatment-naive NSCLC patients whose localized lung tumors had been resected. NSCLC patients had a mean age of roughly 64 years, and approximately 140 were male and about a hundred female. Beyond this particular receptor, the publication reports: Since the design was exploratory, TCR variables were selected using unadjusted p-values with no false-discovery rate correction. Because multi-region tumor sequencing was not done, intratumor heterogeneity could not be ruled out. Of the top 100 tumor clones, a median of approximately 60 were detected in paired uninvolved adjacent lung; over 25 were also among that lung's top 100. Longer overall survival was associated with higher T cell density in blood, whereas shorter survival was associated with higher clonality in adjacent lung. Uninvolved tumor-adjacent lung showed the highest T cell clonality, higher than tumor, which suggests more focused antigenic responses in the uninvolved tumor-adjacent lung.

Concerning this clone: The antigen this receptor binds is unknown. The input lacks base qualities; no much larger clone sits a single base away.

CDR1 SGHRS and CDR2 YFSETQ were looked up in the germline V gene. CDR3 length: 14 amino acids, cysteine to phenylalanine. Only the CDR3 region is kept as DNA, spanning 42 bases read in frame from base 1. V is cut by 4 bases and J by 4 bases, and the space between the germline ends is 15 bases. TCR beta CDR3 regions were sequenced from DNA using the immunoSEQ Assay. Under the source paper's analysis protocol: T cell density was computed as TCR beta template counts normalized to usable DNA estimated by amplifying housekeeping genes. The preseqR package was used to estimate richness by extrapolating to 400,000 templates for PBMC samples and to 120,000 templates for tissue samples. Clonality was taken to be one minus Pielou's evenness. Tissue-enriched TCRs were identified through differential abundance testing performed on productive amino-acid clonotypes, with a minimum total count of 5 and an alpha of 0.1. The Jaccard Index and the Morisita Overlap Index were used to measure how much the repertoires overlapped between compartments. GLIPH clustered TCR beta CDR3s with public tetramer-defined viral CDR3s; viral motifs required at least three viral sequences plus V-gene enrichment. TCRdb provides this immuneACCESS table in a form limited to in-frame rearrangements. Some clones are lacking; in checked studies, under half of them reflect an unresolved V gene, and why the rest are absent is not known. That table furnishes V, J and clone size, whereas the DNA furnished D and trimming. The sample yields under 15,000 clones; 83% were counted once. Clones ranked in the top ten supply 19% of the sample.

At diagnosis, peripheral blood, uninvolved tumor-adjacent lung and tumor were collected and were preserved as a mix of fresh-frozen and FFPE material. Blood samples were analyzed as peripheral blood mononuclear cells for TCR repertoire profiling. The sequenced sample was peripheral blood, obtained before any cancer treatment. This clonotype was sampled from a male donor aged 60 or older with stage I lung adenocarcinoma. The chain employs TRBV5-1 and TRBJ2-7; the D gene assignment is perhaps TRBD1 or TRBD2, with each matching 5 bases. The CDR3 region reads CASSSRDPSYEQYF. The DNA sequence is given as TGCGCCAGCAGCAGCCGGGACCCATCTTACGAGCAGTACTTC.